The next 9 T cell receptor beta chains were all read from a single sample in a study of CD8 T cells in ankylosing spondylitis. TCRdb reprocessed the 5' RACE reads with MiXCR, giving one entry per CDR3 protein. This table has around 300,000 distinct CDR3 sequences, more than 9% appearing once. Sequencing was performed on blood, either unsorted or a sorted T cell fraction (not recorded which). Receptor source: a female donor with ankylosing spondylitis or in good health (not recorded which).

The table lists this clonotype with many counts. V is TRBV28 and J is TRBJ2-1, with 9 bases lining up with TRBD2. After removal of 3 bases from V and 6 bases from J, the junction contained 3 bases not matched to a gene. The CDR3 extends over 14 amino acids. Germline CDR1 MDHEN, CDR2 SYDVKM. The CDR3 DNA is TGTGCCAGCAGTTTGGCGGGGGGGGGCAATGAGCAGTTCTTC. Residues: CASSLAGGGNEQFF.

CDR3 coding DNA: TGTGCCACCAGCAGATACGGGACGGAGGCTACCGGGGAGCTGTTTTTT. This sequence encodes CATSRYGTEATGELFF. The chain employs TRBV15 and TRBJ2-2; D possibly matches TRBD1 or TRBD2 (5 bases each). The CDR3 has 16 amino acids. V shed 2 bases and J shed 5 bases, with 15 bases lying between them. CDR1 is LNHNV and CDR2 is YYDKDF in the germline V gene (reference sequence).

This clonotype was observed many times. The V and J genes are TRBV7-3 and TRBJ1-1; the match to TRBD1 covers 7 bases. V dropped 5 bases and J dropped 11; count of bases not matched to a gene: 14. Per the germline V gene, CDR1 is SGHTA and CDR2 is FQGTGA. The CDR3 is 14 amino acids. In nucleotides, the CDR3 is TGTGCCAGCAGCCTATCAGGGGGGGGGAGTTTGGCTTTCTTT. As protein: CASSLSGGGSLAFF.

This clonotype was observed many times. CDR3 loop: CASSFLIADTQYF. In DNA form, the CDR3 reads TGTGCCAGCAGCTTCCTTATAGCAGATACGCAGTATTTT. The chain couples TRBV7-2 to TRBJ2-3; D is uncertain. CDR1 is SGHTA and CDR2 is FQGNSA in the germline V gene. The ends were cut back, 3 bases at V and 4 bases at J, with 8 bases in the middle. The CDR3 loop spans 13 amino acids.

The chain uses TRBV18 and TRBJ1-1, with D possibly TRBD1 on 5 matching bases. V lost 2 bases to trimming and J lost 4 bases, with 8 bases between them. This CDR3 region has 13 residues. Germline CDR1 and CDR2: KGHSH and LQKENI. CDR3 in amino acids: CASSPGAGTEAFF. DNA for the CDR3: TGTGCCAGCTCACCAGGGGCGGGCACTGAAGCTTTCTTT.

This clonotype was seen ten or more times. Compared with germline, one end of the junction differs, possibly owing to a read error. The chain carries TRBV7-2 and TRBJ1-2, with a weak D call TRBD1 (5 bases). The CDR3 has 12 amino acids. Germline V gene data show CDR1 as SGHTA and CDR2 as FQGNSA. The CDR3 loop is CASSSTGTSNFF. The CDR3, as DNA: TGTGCCAGCAGCTCCACCGGGACCTCTAATTTTTTC.

This clonotype came up many times. The V and J genes are TRBV5-5 and TRBJ2-3; 7 nucleotides match TRBD1. V was pared by 4 bases and J by 6 bases, with 11 bases of the junction left unmatched. Germline V gene data show CDR1 as SGHKS and CDR2 as YYEKEE (reference sequence). The CDR3 is 15 residues long. The CDR3 sequence: CASSPTGFGLDTQYF. The CDR3 bases are TGTGCCAGCAGCCCGACAGGGTTTGGATTGGATACGCAGTATTTT.

A word on this clonotype: At one of its ends the junction is not consistent with the germline gene, which may arise from a read error. The V and J genes are TRBV4-1 and TRBJ2-1, with 10 bases lining up with TRBD1. Germline V gives CDR1 MGHRA, CDR2 YSYEKL. CDR3 length: 17 residues. This CDR3 reads CASSPGDRGLSYNEQFF. CDR3 DNA sequence: TGTGCCAGCAGCCCCGGGGACAGGGGCCTCTCCTACAATGAGCAGTTCTTC.

The sample holds many counts of this clonotype. The rearrangement joins TRBV28 to TRBJ2-7; the D gene could be TRBD1 or TRBD2 (5 bases each). Trimming took off 7 bases at V and 0 bases at J, with 13 bases between the two ends. Germline V CDR1 and CDR2: MDHEN, SYDVKM. CDR3 length equals 14 residues. The CDR3: CASTTLGDSYEQYF. Written as DNA, the CDR3 is TGTGCCAGCACTACCCTGGGGGACTCCTACGAGCAGTACTTC.